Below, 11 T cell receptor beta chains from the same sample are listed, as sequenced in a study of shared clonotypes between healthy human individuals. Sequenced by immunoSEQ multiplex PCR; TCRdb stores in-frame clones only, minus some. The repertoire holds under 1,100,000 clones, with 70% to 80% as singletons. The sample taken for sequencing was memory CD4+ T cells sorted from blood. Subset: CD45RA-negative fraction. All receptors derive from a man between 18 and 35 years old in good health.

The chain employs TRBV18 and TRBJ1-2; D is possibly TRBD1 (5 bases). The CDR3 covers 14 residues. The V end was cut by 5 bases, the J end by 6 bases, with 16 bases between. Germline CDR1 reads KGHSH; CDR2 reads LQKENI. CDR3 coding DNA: TGTGCCAGCTCATCCCCTGGGACGAGCGATGGCTACACCTTC. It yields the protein CASSSPGTSDGYTF. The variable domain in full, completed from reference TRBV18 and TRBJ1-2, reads NAGVMQNPRHLVRRRGQEARLRCSPMKGHSHVYWYRQLPEEGLKFMVYLQKENIIDESGMPKERFSAEFPKEGPSILRIQQVVRGDSAAYFCASSSPGTSDGYTFGSGTRLTVV.

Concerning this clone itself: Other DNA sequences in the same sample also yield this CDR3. CDR3 residues: CASTPGQGRDTQYF. The CDR3 DNA reads TGTGCCAGCACCCCGGGACAGGGGCGAGATACGCAGTATTTT. The V gene is TRBV6-1, the J gene TRBJ2-3; 10 nucleotides match TRBD1. The CDR3 length is 14 residues. The junction had 6 bases not matched to a gene; V was cut back by 7 bases and J by 5 bases. Germline lookup yields CDR1 MNHNS and CDR2 SASEGT.

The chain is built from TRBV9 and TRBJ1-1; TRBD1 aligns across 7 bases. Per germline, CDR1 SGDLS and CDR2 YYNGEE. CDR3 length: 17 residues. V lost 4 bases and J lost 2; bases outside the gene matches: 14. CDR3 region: CASSHNLGQRVNTEAFF. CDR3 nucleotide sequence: TGTGCCAGCAGCCATAACTTGGGACAGCGGGTAAACACTGAAGCTTTCTTT.

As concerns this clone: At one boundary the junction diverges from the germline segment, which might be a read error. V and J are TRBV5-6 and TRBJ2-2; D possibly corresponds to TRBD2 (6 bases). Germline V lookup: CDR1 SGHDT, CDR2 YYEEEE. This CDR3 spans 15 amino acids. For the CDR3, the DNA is TGTGCCAGCAGCTTGGTTGGGAAAACGACCGGGGGGCTGTTTTTT. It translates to CASSLVGKTTGGLFF.

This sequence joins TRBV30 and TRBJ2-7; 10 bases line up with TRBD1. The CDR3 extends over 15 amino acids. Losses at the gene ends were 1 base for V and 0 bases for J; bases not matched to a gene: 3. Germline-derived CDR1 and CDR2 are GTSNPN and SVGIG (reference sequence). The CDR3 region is CAWSGGTGASYEQYF. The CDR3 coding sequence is TGTGCCTGGAGTGGGGGGACAGGGGCCTCCTACGAGCAGTACTTC.

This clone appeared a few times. The CDR3 nucleotides are TGTGCCAGCAGGGGGCCAAATCGGGAGACCCAGTACTTC. Protein product: CASRGPNRETQYF. V and J are TRBV7-9 and TRBJ2-5, with D tentatively TRBD1 (5 bases). The V and J ends lost 6 bases and 5 bases respectively, with 13 bases between them. This CDR3 has 13 amino acids. Germline lookup yields CDR1 SEHNR and CDR2 FQNEAQ (reference sequence).

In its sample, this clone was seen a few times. The CDR3 here is CASSHLTTSGGTEQYF. For the CDR3, the DNA is TGCGCCAGCAGCCACCTCACTACTAGCGGGGGTACGGAGCAGTACTTC. The chain links TRBV4-3 to TRBJ2-7, with TRBD2 matching 11 bases. In germline, CDR1 is LGHNA, CDR2 YSLEER. This CDR3 has 16 amino acids. V was pared by 3 bases and J by 7 bases, with 11 bases of the junction left unmatched.

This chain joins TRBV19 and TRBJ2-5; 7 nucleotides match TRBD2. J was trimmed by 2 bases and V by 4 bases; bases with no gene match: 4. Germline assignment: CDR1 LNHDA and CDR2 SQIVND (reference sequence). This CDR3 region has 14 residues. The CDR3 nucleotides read TGTGCCAGTAGTAACCCTAGCGGTCAAGAGACCCAGTACTTC. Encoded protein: CASSNPSGQETQYF.

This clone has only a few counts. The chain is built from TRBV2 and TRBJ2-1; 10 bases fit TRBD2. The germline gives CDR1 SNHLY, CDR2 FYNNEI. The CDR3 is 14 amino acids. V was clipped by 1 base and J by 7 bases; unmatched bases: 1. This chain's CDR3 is CASSEVAGGNEQFF. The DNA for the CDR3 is TGTGCCAGCAGTGAAGTAGCGGGAGGAAATGAGCAGTTCTTC.

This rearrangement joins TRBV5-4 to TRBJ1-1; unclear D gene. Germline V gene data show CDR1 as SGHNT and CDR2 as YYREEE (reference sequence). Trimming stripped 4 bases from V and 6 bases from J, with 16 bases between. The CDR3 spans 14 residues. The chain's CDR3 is CASSPTGKGSEAFF. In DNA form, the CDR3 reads TGTGCCAGCAGCCCTACCGGGAAGGGATCTGAAGCTTTCTTT.

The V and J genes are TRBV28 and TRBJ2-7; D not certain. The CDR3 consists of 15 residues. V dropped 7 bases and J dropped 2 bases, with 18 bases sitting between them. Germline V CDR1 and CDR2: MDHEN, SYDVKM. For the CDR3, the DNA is TGTGCCAGCACCCATCAATCGACATCCCCCTACGAGCAGTACTTC. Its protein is CASTHQSTSPYEQYF.